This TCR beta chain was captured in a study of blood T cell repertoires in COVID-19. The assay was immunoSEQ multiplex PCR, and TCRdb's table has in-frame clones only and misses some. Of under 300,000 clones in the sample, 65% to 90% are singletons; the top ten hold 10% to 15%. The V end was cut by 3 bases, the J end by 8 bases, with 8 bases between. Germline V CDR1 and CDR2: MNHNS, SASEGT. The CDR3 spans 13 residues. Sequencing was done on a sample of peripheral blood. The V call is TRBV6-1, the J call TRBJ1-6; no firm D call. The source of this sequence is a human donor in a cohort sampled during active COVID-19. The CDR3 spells CASSERADSPLHF. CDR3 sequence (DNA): TGTGCCAGCAGTGAGAGGGCTGATTCACCCCTCCACTTT.